Sequencing of this T cell receptor (beta chain) was carried out in a study of T cells in Graves' hyperthyroidism and ophthalmopathy. Background on the study: Staff took peripheral blood when the initial diagnosis was made, before any treatment began. Study-level findings and limits: Most expanded thyroid clonotypes above 0.001 also appeared in blood.

What was amplified from RNA transcripts were TCR beta CDR3 regions. HTBI primers were employed in a first-round RT-PCR of the TCR CDR3. Each CDR3 protein gets one entry after TCRdb re-called the multiplex PCR reads with MiXCR. The sample has about 300,000 distinct CDR3 sequences; 15% to 20% are singletons. This clonotype was recorded many times. Its target is unknown. V was shortened by 5 bases and J by 2 bases, with 17 bases between the two germline ends. Germline V lookup: CDR1 DFQATT, CDR2 SNEGSKA (reference sequence). The CDR3 is 15 amino acids. Those patients with uncontrolled infection, other autoimmune disease, pregnancy or lactation were excluded.

This TCR came from a man aged 45 to 65 with Graves' ophthalmopathy. The sequenced sample was blood. The gene calls are TRBV20-1 and TRBJ2-3, with D perhaps TRBD1 (7 bases). Written as DNA, the CDR3 is TGCAGTGCTGGCCTACAGGGGACTTTCACAGATACGCAGTATTTT. Encoded protein: CSAGLQGTFTDTQYF.